The clone carrying this T cell receptor (beta chain) was observed a handful of times. Using a J-beta primer mix together with a sample-barcoded 5' primer, a second PCR was run for roughly 6 to 11 cycles. In TCRdb, the 5' RACE reads were re-called with MiXCR into one record per CDR3 protein. The table has a few hundred thousand distinct CDR3 sequences, about 27% seen once. The data are from a study of blood T cells in healthy people across ages. Germline CDR1 is SGHRS and CDR2 is YFSETQ. The CDR3 contains 16 residues. The V end was cut by 4 bases, the J end by 0 bases, with 14 bases between. These data also featured in a second study, about T cells of mothers and their children.

Input material: blood. The sequence came from a boy aged 2 to 9 in good health. The gene calls are TRBV5-1 and TRBJ2-4; weak D call: TRBD1 (5 bases). CDR3 protein: CASSPQGNLAKNIQYF. The CDR3 DNA is TGCGCCAGCAGCCCCCAGGGCAATTTAGCCAAAAACATTCAGTACTTC.